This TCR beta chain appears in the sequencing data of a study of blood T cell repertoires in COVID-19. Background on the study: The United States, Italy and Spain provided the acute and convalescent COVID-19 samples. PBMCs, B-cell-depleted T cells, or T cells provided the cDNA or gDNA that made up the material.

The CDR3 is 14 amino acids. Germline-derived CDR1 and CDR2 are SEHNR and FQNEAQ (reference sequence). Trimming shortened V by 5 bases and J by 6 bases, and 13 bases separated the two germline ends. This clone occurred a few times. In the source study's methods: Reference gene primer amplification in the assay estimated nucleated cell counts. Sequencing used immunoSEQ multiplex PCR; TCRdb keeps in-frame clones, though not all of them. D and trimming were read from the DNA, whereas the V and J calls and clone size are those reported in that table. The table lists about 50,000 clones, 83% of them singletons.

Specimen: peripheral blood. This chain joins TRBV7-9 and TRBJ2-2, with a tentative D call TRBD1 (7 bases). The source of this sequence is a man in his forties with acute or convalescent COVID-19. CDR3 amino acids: CASSGGTVPGELFF. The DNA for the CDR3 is TGTGCCAGCAGCGGGGGGACAGTACCCGGGGAGCTGTTTTTT. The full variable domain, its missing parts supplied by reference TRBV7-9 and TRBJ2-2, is DTGVSQNPRHKITKRGQNVTFRCDPISEHNRLYWYRQTLGQGPEFLTYFQNEAQLEKSRLLSDRFSAERPKGSFSTLEIQRTEQGDSAMYLCASSGGTVPGELFFGEGSRLTVL.